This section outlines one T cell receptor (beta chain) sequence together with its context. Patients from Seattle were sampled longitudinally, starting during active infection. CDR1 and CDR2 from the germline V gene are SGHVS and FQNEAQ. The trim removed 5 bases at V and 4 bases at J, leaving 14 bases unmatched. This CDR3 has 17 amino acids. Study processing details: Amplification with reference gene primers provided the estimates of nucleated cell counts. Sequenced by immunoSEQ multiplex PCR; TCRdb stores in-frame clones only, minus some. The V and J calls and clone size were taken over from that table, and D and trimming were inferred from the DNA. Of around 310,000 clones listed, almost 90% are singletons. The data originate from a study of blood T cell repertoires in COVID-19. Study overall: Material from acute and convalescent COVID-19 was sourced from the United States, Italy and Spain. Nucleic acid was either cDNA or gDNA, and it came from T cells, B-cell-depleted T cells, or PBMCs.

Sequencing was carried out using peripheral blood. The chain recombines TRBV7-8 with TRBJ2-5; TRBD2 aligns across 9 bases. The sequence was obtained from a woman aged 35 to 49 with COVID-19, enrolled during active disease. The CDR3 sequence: CASSTGGLAGARETQYF. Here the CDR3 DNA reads TGTGCCAGCAGCACTGGAGGATTAGCGGGGGCCCGAGAGACCCAGTACTTC.